This T cell receptor beta chain was profiled in a study of response to subunit inactivated influenza vaccine. Regarding this clonotype: Its specificity is unknown.

TCRdb used MiXCR to reprocess the RT-PCR reads, holding one entry per CDR3 protein. This sample has approximately 230,000 distinct CDR3 sequences; 9% to 15% occur once, and the top ten carry 7.8%. Looked up from germline, CDR1 is DFQATT and CDR2 is SNEGSKA (reference sequence). V shed 0 bases, J shed 5 bases, and the junction held 9 bases outside the gene matches. The CDR3 extends over 17 amino acids. Broader study findings: Each seasonal influenza vaccination recruits few new T cells, the authors suggested.

The clonotype was recovered from a man between 45 and 60 years old who received an inactivated influenza vaccine. The V and J genes are TRBV20-1 and TRBJ2-1; TRBD2 agrees at 11 bases. The sample in question was non-naive T cells sorted from PBMCs, obtained around 14 days before vaccination. The CDR3 DNA sequence: TGCAGTGCTAGAGAAACTAGCGGGAGCCCCCGGGACAATGAGCAGTTCTTC. Its protein product is CSARETSGSPRDNEQFF.